The present TCR beta chain was sequenced within a study of graft-versus-host responses after intestinal transplantation. The length of the CDR3 is 16 residues. Germline CDR1 and CDR2: MGHRA and YSYEKL. J gave up 1 base and V 1 base, and 4 bases lay outside the gene matches. Concerning this clone: The antigen is not known.

Assay: immunoSEQ multiplex PCR; the TCRdb copy retains only in-frame clones and omits some. The sample lists over 90,000 clones, over 85% occurring once. The specimen comprised unstimulated CD8+ T cells sorted from spleen or lymph node cells, sampled before intestinal transplant. This sequence was found in a human donor who received an intestinal transplant. The V call is TRBV4-1, the J call TRBJ2-7; 10 bases line up with TRBD2. CDR3 nucleotides: TGCGCCAGCAGCCAAGTTGGGACTAGCGAATCCTACGAGCAGTACTTC. This sequence encodes CASSQVGTSESYEQYF.